Detailed here is one TCR beta chain. Its cognate antigen is unknown. The PCR was carried out with 60 Vbeta primers and 13 Jbeta primers. Measured with immunoSEQ multiplex PCR; TCRdb has only the in-frame clones, and not every one. The table shows about 100,000 clones, with roughly 72% occurring only once. The data belong to a study of cytomegalovirus exposure and HLA in healthy donors. Study results and caveats: HLA allele associations emerged for 15,000 to 20,000 TCR beta sequences in a later analysis, at 0.05 false discovery rate.

Input material: PBMCs. The TCR comes from a man aged 30 to 39 in good health and CMV-seronegative.

The CDR3 nucleotides are TGTGCCAGCAGCTTAACGGGAGGGACGGAGAACACTGAAGCTTTCTTT. Translation: CASSLTGGTENTEAFF. This chain uses TRBV7-3 with TRBJ1-1; TRBD1 is a possible D gene (5 bases). CDR3 length: 16 amino acids. The ends were cut back, 0 bases at V and 1 base at J, with 12 bases in the middle. Germline values: CDR1 SGHTA, CDR2 FQGTGA.